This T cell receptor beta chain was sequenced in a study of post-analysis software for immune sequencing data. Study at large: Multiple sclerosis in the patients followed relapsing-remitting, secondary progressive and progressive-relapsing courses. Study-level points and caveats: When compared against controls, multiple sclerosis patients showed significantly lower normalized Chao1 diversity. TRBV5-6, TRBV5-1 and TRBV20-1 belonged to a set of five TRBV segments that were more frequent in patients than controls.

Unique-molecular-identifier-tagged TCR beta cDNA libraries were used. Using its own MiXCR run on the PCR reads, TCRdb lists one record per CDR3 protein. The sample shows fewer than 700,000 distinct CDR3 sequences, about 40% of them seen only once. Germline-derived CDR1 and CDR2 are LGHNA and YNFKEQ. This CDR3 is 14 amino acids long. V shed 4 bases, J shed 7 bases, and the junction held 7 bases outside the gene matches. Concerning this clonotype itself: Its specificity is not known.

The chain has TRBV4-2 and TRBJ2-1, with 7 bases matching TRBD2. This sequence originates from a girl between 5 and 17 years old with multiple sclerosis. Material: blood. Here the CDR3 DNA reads TGTGCCAGCAGCCCCGGCGGGGAGGGGAATGAGCAGTTCTTC. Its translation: CASSPGGEGNEQFF.